A single sample gave rise to the 32 T cell receptor beta chains below, sequenced in a study of cytomegalovirus exposure and HLA in healthy donors. Both 60 Vbeta primers and 13 Jbeta primers went into the PCR. TCRdb's table, derived via immunoSEQ multiplex PCR, lists solely in-frame clones and lacks some. The repertoire holds about 94,000 clones, with more than 70% as singletons. The specimen was PBMCs. These receptors were collected from a woman in her 40s in good health and CMV-seronegative.

This clone came up once. V and J are TRBV10-3 and TRBJ2-3; 7 nucleotides align to TRBD1. Germline-derived CDR1 and CDR2 are ENHRY and SYGVKD. J lost 4 bases, V lost 6 bases, and 7 bases had no gene match. This CDR3 region has 14 residues. The CDR3 DNA follows: TGTGCCATCAGCGGGACAGTCCGGGCAGATACGCAGTATTTT. Translation: CAISGTVRADTQYF.

The chain uses TRBV6-6 and TRBJ2-7, with TRBD2 matching 13 bases. Per germline, CDR1 MNHNY and CDR2 SVGAGI (reference sequence). This CDR3 spans 16 amino acids. V trimming: 6 bases; J trimming: 2 bases; junction bases outside the gene matches: 7. The DNA of the CDR3 is TGTGCCAGCAGGCCACCGACTAGCGGGGGGACCTACGAGCAGTACTTC. This encodes CASRPPTSGGTYEQYF.

The rearrangement links TRBV6-1 to TRBJ2-1; 13 bases agree with TRBD2. J lost 1 base, V lost 3 bases, and 6 bases had no gene match. CDR3 length: 18 amino acids. Germline V CDR1 and CDR2: MNHNS, SASEGT. CDR3 coding DNA: TGTGCCAGCAGTGATGGACTAGCGGGGGCGAGATCCTACAATGAGCAGTTCTTC. Protein: CASSDGLAGARSYNEQFF.

This clone was found a few times. The chain carries TRBV6-5 and TRBJ1-5; D is possibly TRBD1 (6 bases). V was trimmed by 4 bases and J by 7 bases, leaving 14 bases between them. The CDR3 consists of 14 residues. CDR1 is MNHEY, CDR2 SVGAGI, per germline. The CDR3 is CASSSGQKGQPQHF. In nucleotides, the CDR3 is TGTGCCAGCAGTTCGGGACAAAAGGGGCAGCCCCAGCATTTT.

The rearrangement links TRBV19 to TRBJ2-7; 7 positions agree with TRBD1. Looked up from germline, CDR1 is LNHDA and CDR2 is SQIVND (reference sequence). The CDR3 runs 15 residues. Trimming cost V 6 bases and J 3 bases; bases outside gene matches: 11. The CDR3: CASSTGNRGVYEQYF. The CDR3 coding sequence is TGTGCCAGTAGCACAGGGAACAGGGGCGTCTACGAGCAGTACTTC.

The V call is TRBV7-9, the J call TRBJ2-1, with D possibly TRBD2 on 6 matching bases. CDR3 size: 12 residues. Germline CDR1 and CDR2: SEHNR and FQNEAQ (reference sequence). Trimming removed 3 bases at V and 9 bases at J, with 9 bases between. CDR3 nucleotides: TGTGCCAGCAGCTTGACTAGTGGTGAGCAGTTCTTC. As protein: CASSLTSGEQFF.

This chain joins TRBV6-5 and TRBJ1-1, with TRBD1 identical over 9 bases. This CDR3 has 14 residues. Germline CDR1 is MNHEY and CDR2 is SVGAGI. Trimming removed 7 bases from V and 8 bases from J; junction bases left unmatched: 11. The CDR3 DNA reads TGTGCCAGCACGAAGGACAGGGGTTATTTGGAAGCTTTCTTT. Translation gives CASTKDRGYLEAFF.

This sequence joins TRBV5-1 and TRBJ2-3; 7 positions match TRBD2. The ends lost 4 bases at V and 0 bases at J; junction bases unmatched: 2. From germline, CDR1 is SGHRS and CDR2 YFSETQ. The CDR3 contains 14 residues. The CDR3 region has the DNA TGCGCCAGCAGCGCGGGACTAAGCACAGATACGCAGTATTTT. This sequence encodes CASSAGLSTDTQYF.

The rearrangement links TRBV30 to TRBJ2-6; TRBD1 aligns across 10 bases. The germline gives CDR1 GTSNPN, CDR2 SVGIG (reference sequence). The CDR3 is made up of 19 amino acids. After removal of 2 bases from V and 0 bases from J, the junction contained 10 bases not matched to a gene. This CDR3 is CAWSWGGDRGRSGANVLTF. The CDR3 coding sequence is TGTGCCTGGAGTTGGGGGGGGGACAGGGGACGCTCTGGGGCCAACGTCCTGACTTTC.

CDR3 DNA sequence: TGTGCCAGCAGCCTAGACAGGGGAAACACTGAAGCTTTCTTT. Its protein product is CASSLDRGNTEAFF. V and J are TRBV5-4 and TRBJ1-1, with 8 nucleotides matching TRBD1. With V trimmed by 4 bases and J by 2 bases, 4 bases remained unmatched. Germline lookup yields CDR1 SGHNT and CDR2 YYREEE (reference sequence). The CDR3 consists of 14 residues.

This chain links TRBV7-2 with TRBJ1-1; D ambiguous. The CDR3 totals 13 residues. Between the trimmed V and J ends, which lost 3 bases and 5 bases, there was a span of 10 bases. Per germline, CDR1 SGHTA and CDR2 FQGNSA. The CDR3 bases are TGTGCCAGCAGCTTCTCGCAGGTAACTGAAGCTTTCTTT. It translates to CASSFSQVTEAFF.

V and J are TRBV5-4 and TRBJ1-6, with 8 positions matching TRBD1. V dropped 4 bases and J dropped 9; count of bases not matched to a gene: 12. Germline CDR1 and CDR2: SGHNT and YYREEE (reference sequence). This CDR3 has 16 residues. The CDR3 DNA reads TGTGCCAGCAGCACCGGACAGGGAAAATTGAGTTCACCCCTCCACTTT. Translating it yields CASSTGQGKLSSPLHF.

The rearrangement links TRBV10-3 to TRBJ1-5, with D unclear. CDR3 size: 12 residues. The germline V gene encodes CDR1 ENHRY and CDR2 SYGVKD. The V gene lost 4 bases and the J gene lost 5 bases, with 6 bases spanning the gap. The CDR3 sequence is CAISGGDQPQHF. The DNA of the CDR3 is TGTGCCATCAGTGGCGGGGATCAGCCCCAGCATTTT.

The chain employs TRBV7-9 and TRBJ2-2, with D possibly matching TRBD1 (7 bases). This CDR3 has 15 residues. Germline CDR1 and CDR2: SEHNR and FQNEAQ (reference sequence). V was pared by 9 bases and J by 5 bases, with 19 bases between. The CDR3 region is CARTDDQGGTGELFF. The CDR3 coding sequence is TGTGCCAGGACGGACGACCAGGGGGGTACCGGGGAGCTGTTTTTT.

Ten or more counts support this clone. This chain uses TRBV4-3 with TRBJ2-7; D is perhaps TRBD2 (6 bases). V was cut by 0 bases and J by 0 bases, with 15 bases left in between. The CDR3 runs 17 residues. Germline-derived CDR1 and CDR2 are LGHNA and YSLEER. The CDR3 DNA reads TGCGCCAGCAGCCAAGAGTGGGCTAGCGCGCACTCCTACGAGCAGTACTTC. Its translation is CASSQEWASAHSYEQYF.

The chain links TRBV20-1 to TRBJ1-1, with a possible D match to TRBD1 (5 bases). The V and J ends lost 6 bases and 5 bases respectively, with 10 bases between them. The CDR3 extends over 11 amino acids. CDR1 and CDR2 from the germline V gene are DFQATT and SNEGSKA (reference sequence). The CDR3 sequence: CSAPGGTEAFF. The CDR3 region has the DNA TGCAGTGCCCCGGGGGGTACTGAAGCTTTCTTT.

This clone has only a few counts. CDR3: CASSSRQSGYNEQFF. The CDR3 DNA follows: TGTGCCAGCAGCTCCCGACAGTCAGGCTACAATGAGCAGTTCTTC. This chain joins TRBV7-6 and TRBJ2-1, with D possibly matching TRBD1 (5 bases). CDR3 size: 15 residues. CDR1 is SGHVS, CDR2 FNYEAQ, per germline. Trimming stripped 4 bases from V and 3 bases from J, with 13 bases between.

The V call is TRBV7-2, the J call TRBJ1-1; D may be TRBD1 (5 bases). CDR1 SGHTA and CDR2 FQGNSA come from the germline V gene. The CDR3 runs 14 residues. V was cut by 5 bases and J by 6 bases, with 16 bases left in between. The CDR3 spells CASSLSQGSPEAFF. CDR3 coding DNA: TGTGCCAGCAGCCTTTCGCAGGGATCCCCTGAAGCTTTCTTT.

This chain links TRBV5-1 with TRBJ2-5, with 7 bases that match TRBD1. V trimming: 4 bases; J trimming: 5 bases; junction bases outside the gene matches: 8. Per the germline V gene, CDR1 is SGHRS and CDR2 is YFSETQ. This CDR3 has 14 amino acids. CDR3: CASSATGAGETQYF. CDR3 nucleotide sequence: TGCGCCAGCAGCGCCACAGGGGCCGGGGAGACCCAGTACTTC.

The V call is TRBV6-1, the J call TRBJ1-1; no clear D. V gave up 4 bases and J gave up 5 bases, with 8 bases separating them. Germline CDR1 is MNHNS and CDR2 is SASEGT. This CDR3 is 12 amino acids long. The CDR3 loop is CASSATVTEAFF. The CDR3 region has the DNA TGTGCCAGCAGTGCCACGGTGACTGAAGCTTTCTTT.

This chain links TRBV5-1 with TRBJ2-5, with a possible D match to TRBD1 (9 bases). The CDR3 covers 16 residues. In germline, CDR1 is SGHRS, CDR2 YFSETQ. Trimming stripped 2 bases from V and 5 bases from J, with 19 bases between. CDR3 DNA sequence: TGCGCCAGCAGCTTTTCCGACAGGGGGACTAGTGAGACCCAGTACTTC. Residues: CASSFSDRGTSETQYF.

V and J are TRBV7-2 and TRBJ1-5; the D gene is possibly TRBD1 (6 bases). Germline V lookup: CDR1 SGHTA, CDR2 FQGNSA. The V end lost 5 bases, the J end lost 10 bases, and 18 bases lay between the germline ends. The CDR3 is made up of 14 amino acids. DNA for the CDR3: TGTGCCAGCAGCCAACAGGGTTCAGCCGATCCCCAGCATTTT. Translating it yields CASSQQGSADPQHF.

The gene calls are TRBV5-6 and TRBJ1-5; D unclear. Germline CDR1 reads SGHDT; CDR2 reads YYEEEE. This CDR3 has 13 residues. V lost 1 base, J lost 4 bases, and 6 bases lay in between. Written as DNA, the CDR3 is TGTGCCAGCAGCTTGAGAGGTAATCAGCCCCAGCATTTT. Protein product: CASSLRGNQPQHF.

This CDR3 reads CAISRDRLLEPQHF. The CDR3 DNA reads as TGTGCCATCAGCCGGGACAGGCTTCTAGAGCCCCAGCATTTT. The chain employs TRBV10-3 and TRBJ1-5; 8 nucleotides line up with TRBD1. The CDR3 consists of 14 residues. V lost 6 bases, J lost 8 bases, and 9 bases stayed unmatched. From germline, CDR1 is ENHRY and CDR2 SYGVKD.

The chain has TRBV2 and TRBJ2-7; D uncertain. V shed 6 bases and J shed 2 bases, with 11 bases lying between them. The CDR3 sequence is 13 residues long. CDR1 and CDR2 from the germline V gene are SNHLY and FYNNEI. CDR3 DNA: TGTGCCAGCAGGGCCGACGGAGCCTACGAGCAGTACTTC. Its protein is CASRADGAYEQYF.

The V gene is TRBV29-1, the J gene TRBJ2-1; the match to TRBD2 covers 8 bases. Per the germline V gene, CDR1 is SQVTM and CDR2 is ANQGSEA. This CDR3 contains 14 residues. Germline trimming cut 4 bases from V and 5 bases from J; bases unmatched to any gene: 7. CDR3 nucleotide sequence: TGCAGCGTTGGACTGCGGGGGGCTAACAATGAGCAGTTCTTC. It yields the protein CSVGLRGANNEQFF.

This chain connects TRBV2 to TRBJ2-6; 7 bases are a match to TRBD1. CDR3 size: 14 residues. The germline CDR1 and CDR2 sequences are SNHLY and FYNNEI. The junction had 1 base not matched to a gene; V was cut back by 8 bases and J by 0 bases. CDR3 sequence: CASGTDSGANVLTF. Here the CDR3 DNA reads TGTGCCAGCGGGACAGACTCTGGGGCCAACGTCCTGACTTTC.

This clone was observed a handful of times. The chain combines TRBV6-5 with TRBJ1-1, with D possibly being TRBD1 (6 bases). Germline-derived CDR1 and CDR2 are MNHEY and SVGAGI. V was pared by 6 bases and J by 0 bases, with 11 bases between. The length of the CDR3 is 14 residues. The CDR3 bases are TGTGCCAGCAGGCCGGACAGAGTGAACACTGAAGCTTTCTTT. It specifies CASRPDRVNTEAFF.

This clone has just a few counts. This chain connects TRBV28 to TRBJ2-7; 11 bases agree with TRBD2. The CDR3 consists of 16 residues. V was clipped by 8 bases and J by 4 bases; unmatched bases: 13. Germline-derived CDR1 and CDR2 are MDHEN and SYDVKM. This CDR3 reads CASSKRLAGRAYEQYF. Written as DNA, the CDR3 is TGTGCCAGCTCGAAAAGACTAGCGGGGCGTGCTTACGAGCAGTACTTC.

On this clone: The junction departs from the called germline gene at one end, perhaps through a read error. The chain combines TRBV7-9 with TRBJ2-5; D call uncertain. The CDR3 has 12 amino acids. Germline CDR1 reads SEHNR; CDR2 reads FQNEAQ (reference sequence). This CDR3 is CSSSFTRETQYF. CDR3 DNA: TGTTCCAGCAGCTTCACCCGGGAGACCCAGTACTTC.

The count of this clone is one. The CDR3 region is CASSSRGGNQPQHF. The CDR3 DNA is TGTGCCAGCAGTTCCAGGGGGGGCAATCAGCCCCAGCATTTT. The chain joins TRBV7-8 to TRBJ1-5, with 7 bases matching TRBD1. V lost 6 bases, J lost 2 bases, and 4 bases stayed unmatched. CDR3 length equals 14 residues. Germline V gene lookup returns CDR1 SGHVS and CDR2 FQNEAQ.

The J gene is TRBJ1-6, the V gene TRBV4-3; 7 bases are a match to TRBD1. This CDR3 spans 16 amino acids. Trimming cost V 3 bases and J 8 bases; bases outside gene matches: 10. CDR1 and CDR2 from the germline V gene are LGHNA and YSLEER. The CDR3 bases are TGCGCCAGCAGCCAGAGGGTTGACAGGGTGGATTCACCCCTCCACTTT. This codes for CASSQRVDRVDSPLHF.